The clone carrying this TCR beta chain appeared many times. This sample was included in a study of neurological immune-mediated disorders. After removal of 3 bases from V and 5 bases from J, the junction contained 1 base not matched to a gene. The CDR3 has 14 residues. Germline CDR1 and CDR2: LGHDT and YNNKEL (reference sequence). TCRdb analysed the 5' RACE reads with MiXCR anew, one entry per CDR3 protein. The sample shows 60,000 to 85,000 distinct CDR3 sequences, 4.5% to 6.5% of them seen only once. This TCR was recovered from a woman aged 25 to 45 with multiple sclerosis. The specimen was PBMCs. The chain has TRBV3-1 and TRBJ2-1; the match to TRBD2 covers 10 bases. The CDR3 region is CASSHTSGNNEQFF. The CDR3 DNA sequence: TGTGCCAGCAGCCATACTAGCGGGAACAATGAGCAGTTCTTC.